Shown below are 27 T cell receptor beta chains from a single sample sequenced in a study of blood T cells in healthy people across ages. A second PCR of about 7 to 12 cycles used a sample-barcoded 5' primer and a J-beta primer mix. TCRdb redid the calling of the 5' RACE reads with MiXCR, one entry per CDR3 protein. The sample lists more than 1.4 million distinct CDR3 sequences, 42% occurring once. Sequences were obtained from blood. The receptors were gathered from a woman aged 18-35 years in good health.

This rearrangement joins TRBV3-1 to TRBJ2-3; perhaps TRBD1 as D (5 bases). Germline V gene lookup returns CDR1 LGHDT and CDR2 YNNKEL (reference sequence). V was trimmed by 0 bases and J by 4 bases, leaving 14 bases between them. The CDR3 consists of 16 residues. The CDR3 region has the DNA TGTGCCAGCAGCCAAGATACCCTAGTAGGGGCAGATACGCAGTATTTT. Translating gives CASSQDTLVGADTQYF.

The CDR3: CASSLVRSNSPLHF. The CDR3 DNA is TGTGCCAGCAGCCTTGTACGGAGCAATTCACCCCTCCACTTT. The V call is TRBV3-1, the J call TRBJ1-6; D gene unclear. Germline V gene sequence: CDR1 LGHDT, CDR2 YNNKEL (reference sequence). V gave up 4 bases and J gave up 7 bases, with 11 bases separating them. This CDR3 region has 14 residues. The variable domain in full, completed from reference TRBV3-1 and TRBJ1-6, reads DTAVSQTPKYLVTQMGNDKSIKCEQNLGHDTMYWYKQDSKKFLKIMFSYNNKELIINETVPNRFSPKSPDKAHLNLHINSLELGDSAVYFCASSLVRSNSPLHFGNGTRLTVT.

Comments on this clonotype: The junction shows a germline mismatch at one end, possibly a read error. The V and J genes are TRBV2 and TRBJ1-5; D not certain. The CDR3 length is 12 residues. Germline-derived CDR1 and CDR2 are SNHLY and FYNNEI. For the CDR3, the DNA is TGTGCCAGCGGTAGTAGAAATCAGCCCCAGCAGTTT. It yields the protein CASGSRNQPQQF. The full variable domain, in which reference TRBV2 and TRBJ1-5 provide the parts outside the CDR3, is EPEVTQTPSHQVTQMGQEVILRCVPISNHLYFYWYRQILGQKVEFLVSFYNNEISEKSEIFDDQFSVERPDGSNFTLKIRSTKLEDSAMYFCASGSRNQPQQFGDGTRLSIL.

V is TRBV20-1 and J is TRBJ2-5, with D possibly matching TRBD2 (6 bases). The J call may be wrong; the DNA end is better matched by TRBJ2-7. The CDR3 is made up of 13 amino acids. From germline, CDR1 is DFQATT and CDR2 SNEGSKA (reference sequence). The CDR3 DNA is TGCAGTGCCCACCAGACTAGGAGTGCCGAGCAGTACTTC. It is translated as CSAHQTRSAEQYF.

The chain joins TRBV3-1 to TRBJ2-7, with 8 positions matching TRBD1. CDR1 and CDR2 from the germline V gene are LGHDT and YNNKEL (reference sequence). Trimming cost V 3 bases and J 0 bases; bases outside gene matches: 10. This CDR3 is 17 amino acids long. For the CDR3, the DNA is TGTGCCAGCAGCCACCTCCCCCTGGGACAGGCCTCCTACGAGCAGTACTTC. Protein sequence: CASSHLPLGQASYEQYF.

This clonotype was recorded a few times. The rearrangement joins TRBV7-6 to TRBJ2-1; TRBD2 aligns across 11 bases. The junction had 5 bases not matched to a gene; V was cut back by 4 bases and J by 3 bases. Germline V lookup: CDR1 SGHVS, CDR2 FNYEAQ. The CDR3 runs 16 residues. The CDR3 loop reads CASSSLLAGVYNEQFF. Here the CDR3 DNA reads TGTGCCAGCAGCTCCCTACTAGCGGGAGTCTACAATGAGCAGTTCTTC.

A few counts support this clonotype. The chain carries TRBV5-6 and TRBJ2-7, with a weak D call TRBD2 (5 bases). The CDR3 is made up of 14 amino acids. Germline V gives CDR1 SGHDT, CDR2 YYEEEE. Trimming removed 0 bases at V and 6 bases at J, with 13 bases between. The CDR3 sequence: CASSLGLPLSEQYF. CDR3 in DNA: TGTGCCAGCAGCTTGGGACTACCCCTCTCCGAGCAGTACTTC.

This chain links TRBV27 with TRBJ2-7; perhaps TRBD1 as D (5 bases). CDR1 and CDR2 (germline): MNHEY, SMNVEV (reference sequence). The CDR3 has 15 amino acids. Between the trimmed V and J ends, which lost 5 bases and 3 bases, there was a span of 17 bases. CDR3 region: CASSPWQMGHYEQYF. CDR3 coding DNA: TGTGCCAGCAGTCCGTGGCAAATGGGGCACTACGAGCAGTACTTC.

The chain joins TRBV9 to TRBJ2-2, with 15 positions matching TRBD2. This CDR3 region has 20 residues. J was trimmed by 0 bases and V by 4 bases; bases with no gene match: 10. The germline V gene encodes CDR1 SGDLS and CDR2 YYNGEE. The DNA for the CDR3 is TGTGCCAGCAGCACTCCGGGACTAGCGGGAGGTGTATCGAACACCGGGGAGCTGTTTTTT. This gives the protein CASSTPGLAGGVSNTGELFF.

This clonotype has just a few counts. CDR3 amino acids: CASSQPTGAGSYEQYF. The CDR3 nucleotides are TGCGCCAGCAGCCAACCGACAGGGGCTGGCTCCTACGAGCAGTACTTC. The chain links TRBV4-1 to TRBJ2-7; 8 positions agree with TRBD1. Germline-derived CDR1 and CDR2 are MGHRA and YSYEKL. The J segment lost 0 bases and the V segment lost 2 bases, leaving 6 bases of the junction unmatched. This CDR3 comprises 16 residues.

The rearrangement uses TRBV7-2 and TRBJ2-1; 15 nucleotides line up with TRBD2. The CDR3 length is 19 residues. V trimming: 3 bases; J trimming: 0 bases; junction bases outside the gene matches: 6. Germline CDR1 SGHTA, CDR2 FQGNSA. CDR3 sequence reads: CASSFDGLAGGPSYNEQFF. The DNA of the CDR3 is TGTGCCAGCAGCTTTGACGGACTAGCGGGAGGGCCCTCCTACAATGAGCAGTTCTTC.

The CDR3 here is CASSDKDRGYGYTF. For the CDR3, the DNA is TGTGCCAGCAGTGACAAGGACAGGGGCTATGGCTACACCTTC. The chain recombines TRBV6-1 with TRBJ1-2; 9 bases align to TRBD1. The CDR3 is made up of 14 amino acids. Germline V CDR1 and CDR2: MNHNS, SASEGT. After removal of 3 bases from V and 4 bases from J, the junction contained 3 bases not matched to a gene.

This clonotype was observed a few times. The chain has TRBV4-1 and TRBJ1-2, with 7 positions matching TRBD1. The V gene end was trimmed by 0 bases and the J gene end by 8 bases; junction bases not matched to a gene: 6. The CDR3 totals 14 residues. Germline V lookup: CDR1 MGHRA, CDR2 YSYEKL. DNA of the CDR3: TGCGCCAGCAGCCAAGATCGGACAGGTGTAGGCTACACCTTC. Encoded protein: CASSQDRTGVGYTF.

This clonotype turned up a few times. The chain joins TRBV25-1 to TRBJ1-2; D ambiguous. The germline V and J ends were trimmed by 3 bases and 4 bases, with 9 bases remaining between them. The CDR3 consists of 13 residues. The germline V gene has CDR1 MGHDK and CDR2 SYGVNS. The CDR3 DNA reads TGTGCCAGCAGTGACGAGACACCCTATGGCTACACCTTC. Encoded protein: CASSDETPYGYTF.

This clonotype was seen more than once but under ten times. The chain combines TRBV7-3 with TRBJ2-3; TRBD2 agrees at 9 bases. Germline V gene sequence: CDR1 SGHTA, CDR2 FQGTGA. This CDR3 comprises 17 residues. Losses at the gene ends were 2 bases for V and 1 base for J; bases not matched to a gene: 7. CDR3 amino acids: CASSLLGASGGTDTQYF. CDR3 DNA sequence: TGTGCCAGCAGCTTATTGGGAGCTAGCGGGGGCACAGATACGCAGTATTTT.

V usage is TRBV28 and J usage is TRBJ2-1; TRBD2 aligns across 7 bases. The CDR3 totals 17 residues. Germline V CDR1 and CDR2: MDHEN, SYDVKM. J lost 8 bases, V lost 3 bases, and 16 bases had no gene match. The CDR3 region is CASSFLAGLSNNDEQFF. Here the CDR3 DNA reads TGTGCCAGCAGTTTCTTAGCGGGTCTATCCAACAATGATGAGCAGTTCTTC.

This clonotype was seen repeatedly, ten times or more. The chain recombines TRBV7-2 with TRBJ1-1; D is undetermined. Germline CDR1 SGHTA, CDR2 FQGNSA. Trimming cost V 6 bases and J 1 base, with 9 bases left between them. CDR3 length equals 13 residues. The CDR3 coding sequence is TGTGCCAGCAGTTCCGGTCAGAACACTGAAGCTTTCTTT. Amino acid sequence: CASSSGQNTEAFF. Full variable domain (missing parts from reference TRBV7-2 and TRBJ1-1): GAGVSQSPSNKVTEKGKDVELRCDPISGHTALYWYRQSLGQGLEFLIYFQGNSAPDKSGLPSDRFSAERTGGSVSTLTIQRTQQEDSAVYLCASSSGQNTEAFFGQGTRLTVV.

The rearrangement links TRBV27 to TRBJ1-2; 9 bases map to TRBD1. The CDR3 is 16 residues long. Trimming cost V 5 bases and J 5 bases; bases outside gene matches: 12. Germline values: CDR1 MNHEY, CDR2 SMNVEV (reference sequence). As DNA, the CDR3 is TGTGCCAGCAGTATAAAGCACCCGACAGGGGGTTATGGCTACACCTTC. Encoded protein: CASSIKHPTGGYGYTF.

There are many counts of this clonotype. The chain has TRBV10-1 and TRBJ1-1; tentatively, D is TRBD1 (6 bases). Germline V lookup: CDR1 WNHNN, CDR2 SYGVQD (reference sequence). There are 13 residues in the CDR3. V was shortened by 8 bases and J by 1 base, with 11 bases between the two germline ends. CDR3 sequence: CASAGAQNTEAFF. The CDR3 coding sequence is TGCGCCAGCGCAGGGGCGCAGAACACTGAAGCTTTCTTT.

The chain links TRBV20-1 to TRBJ1-5; D is uncertain. CDR1 DFQATT and CDR2 SNEGSKA come from the germline V gene (reference sequence). Trimming removed 3 bases from V and 5 bases from J, with 8 bases in between. The CDR3 is 12 residues long. CDR3: CSASGPDQPQHF. The CDR3 nucleotides are TGCAGTGCTAGTGGCCCGGATCAGCCCCAGCATTTT.

The chain links TRBV10-2 to TRBJ1-4; D is unclear. CDR3 length: 14 amino acids. The germline gives CDR1 WSHSY, CDR2 SAAADI. V was clipped by 2 bases and J by 4 bases, with 8 bases between them. CDR3: CASSEGVVNEKLFF. The DNA of the CDR3 is TGCGCCAGCAGTGAGGGTGTGGTTAATGAAAAACTGTTTTTT.

This clonotype was seen only a few times. The genes are TRBV29-1 and TRBJ2-5, with 8 bases matching TRBD2. CDR3 length: 12 residues. Trimming at V came to 6 bases and at J to 5 bases, leaving 5 bases not matched to a gene. CDR1 is SQVTM, CDR2 ANQGSEA, per germline. CDR3: CSVGGAWETQYF. The DNA for the CDR3 is TGCAGCGTCGGGGGGGCGTGGGAGACCCAGTACTTC.

V gene TRBV4-1 combines with J gene TRBJ2-7; 7 nucleotides match TRBD1. V trimming: 4 bases; J trimming: 2 bases; junction bases outside the gene matches: 11. There are 16 residues in the CDR3. Germline CDR1 and CDR2: MGHRA and YSYEKL. The CDR3 spells CASSLSDREPPYEQYF. CDR3 DNA sequence: TGCGCCAGCAGCCTATCCGACAGGGAGCCACCCTACGAGCAGTACTTC.

The chain recombines TRBV30 with TRBJ2-1; D call uncertain. The DNA matches TRBJ2-7 better at its end, which makes the J call doubtful. Germline loops: CDR1 GTSNPN, CDR2 SVGIG (reference sequence). The CDR3 has 12 residues. This CDR3 reads CAWSVFSAEQYF. The DNA of the CDR3 is TGTGCCTGGAGTGTTTTTTCGGCGGAGCAGTACTTC.

This sequence joins TRBV20-1 and TRBJ2-1; D not resolved. V dropped 1 base and J dropped 3 bases, with 7 bases sitting between them. This CDR3 has 13 residues. CDR1 and CDR2 from the germline V gene are DFQATT and SNEGSKA (reference sequence). The chain's CDR3 is CSARVSGYNEQFF. The CDR3 coding sequence is TGCAGTGCTAGAGTTTCGGGCTACAATGAGCAGTTCTTC.

The CDR3 spells CASSRGYGTEAFF. The CDR3, as DNA: TGTGCCAGCAGCCGGGGCTACGGCACTGAAGCTTTCTTT. This sequence joins TRBV7-9 and TRBJ1-1; TRBD1 is a possible D gene (5 bases). The germline CDR1 and CDR2 sequences are SEHNR and FQNEAQ (reference sequence). There are 13 residues in the CDR3. The V and J ends lost 5 bases and 4 bases respectively, with 11 bases between them.

V usage is TRBV20-1 and J usage is TRBJ2-7, with D perhaps TRBD2 (5 bases). Germline V gene sequence: CDR1 DFQATT, CDR2 SNEGSKA (reference sequence). Trimming left V 0 bases short and J 2 bases short, with 17 bases between. The CDR3 consists of 16 residues. CDR3 residues: CSAREGGGESPYEQYF. CDR3 sequence (DNA): TGCAGTGCTAGAGAAGGAGGCGGAGAAAGCCCCTACGAGCAGTACTTC.